The 27 T cell receptor beta chains below come from one sample, sequenced in a study of liver allograft versus peripheral blood T cells. Study as a whole: Comparing T cell receptor repertoires in transplanted livers with those in recipients' peripheral blood was part of the design.

MiXCR was run by TCRdb on the reads, yielding one entry per CDR3 protein. The table records 10,000 or so distinct CDR3 sequences, around 16% of them present only once. Receptor source: a human patient who had a liver transplant. Some T cells could come from the graft donor.

This clonotype turned up a few times. The chain combines TRBV20-1 with TRBJ2-5, with 9 bases that match TRBD1. CDR3 length equals 15 residues. Germline values: CDR1 DFQATT, CDR2 SNEGSKA (reference sequence). V was clipped by 3 bases and J by 5 bases; unmatched bases: 10. The CDR3 region is CSASLKQGARETQYF. In nucleotides, the CDR3 is TGCAGTGCTAGTCTCAAACAGGGGGCGCGGGAGACCCAGTACTTC.

This clonotype was observed a handful of times. The chain has TRBV20-1 and TRBJ1-4; D remains unclear. Germline loops: CDR1 DFQATT, CDR2 SNEGSKA (reference sequence). Trimming left V 0 bases short and J 3 bases short, with 11 bases between. This CDR3 is 15 amino acids long. CDR3 residues: CSARDGRDPNEKLFF. CDR3 nucleotide sequence: TGCAGTGCTAGAGATGGGAGGGATCCTAATGAAAAACTGTTTTTT.

This clonotype is labeled medium-sized. This CDR3 reads CATSRDGDFNEQFF. The CDR3 DNA is TGTGCCACCAGCCGGGACGGAGACTTTAATGAGCAGTTCTTC. V is TRBV24-1 and J is TRBJ2-1; D may be TRBD1 or TRBD2 (5 bases each). Germline values: CDR1 KGHDR, CDR2 SFDVKD. The CDR3 is made up of 14 amino acids. V gave up 7 bases and J gave up 7 bases, with 16 bases separating them.

This clonotype counts as medium-sized. The rearrangement links TRBV18 to TRBJ1-5; tentatively, D is TRBD1 (5 bases). The CDR3 is 16 residues long. With 6 bases removed from V and 2 bases from J, the gap between germline ends came to 17 bases. The V gene's germline CDR1 is KGHSH and CDR2 LQKENI. The CDR3 here is CASSPLRVGGNQPQHF. The CDR3 coding sequence is TGTGCCAGCTCCCCCCTGAGGGTGGGGGGCAATCAGCCCCAGCATTTT.

The gene calls are TRBV20-1 and TRBJ1-1; D possibly corresponds to TRBD1 (5 bases). This CDR3 region has 12 residues. Trimming removed 5 bases from V and 6 bases from J, with 13 bases in between. The germline gives CDR1 DFQATT, CDR2 SNEGSKA (reference sequence). DNA for the CDR3: TGCAGTGCTTCCCAGGGTAGGCCTGAAGCTTTCTTT. It encodes CSASQGRPEAFF.

This clonotype was observed a handful of times. The chain has TRBV27 and TRBJ1-1; D is undetermined. V lost 2 bases to trimming and J lost 4 bases, with 8 bases between them. The CDR3 spans 13 residues. Germline V gives CDR1 MNHEY, CDR2 SMNVEV (reference sequence). The DNA for the CDR3 is TGTGCCAGCAGTTTAAGAGGTTCCACTGAAGCTTTCTTT. Encoded protein: CASSLRGSTEAFF.

Relative to its sample, this clonotype is medium-sized (0.01 to 0.1%). The gene calls are TRBV30 and TRBJ2-3; D is perhaps TRBD2 (6 bases). Per the germline V gene, CDR1 is GTSNPN and CDR2 is SVGIG (reference sequence). The CDR3 length is 15 residues. V lost 5 bases, J lost 3 bases, and 18 bases lay in between. CDR3 sequence (DNA): TGTGCCTGGGGGGGGACGAGGGGCCTAACAGATACGCAGTATTTT. It codes for CAWGGTRGLTDTQYF.

Within the sample, this clonotype is medium-sized. J is TRBJ2-2 and V is TRBV29-1; a possible D gene is TRBD1 (7 bases). The CDR3 loop spans 14 amino acids. Germline assignment: CDR1 SQVTM and CDR2 ANQGSEA. V shed 5 bases and J shed 7 bases, with 17 bases lying between them. The CDR3 region has the DNA TGCAGCGTTACGGCAGGGGGGTTGATCGGGGAGCTGTTTTTT. Its protein is CSVTAGGLIGELFF.

The table lists this clonotype with many counts. The chain employs TRBV20-1 and TRBJ1-2; a possible D gene is TRBD1 (5 bases). The ends were cut back, 1 base at V and 1 base at J, with 10 bases in the middle. Germline lookup yields CDR1 DFQATT and CDR2 SNEGSKA (reference sequence). The CDR3 covers 14 residues. CDR3 DNA sequence: TGCAGTGCTAGAGTGGGGGGACTTAACTATGGCTACACCTTC. Residues: CSARVGGLNYGYTF.

In this sample, this clonotype is medium-sized (0.01 to 0.1%). The V and J genes are TRBV18 and TRBJ2-6; unclear D gene. Per the germline V gene, CDR1 is KGHSH and CDR2 is LQKENI. The V gene lost 3 bases and the J gene lost 0 bases, with 18 bases spanning the gap. CDR3 length: 19 residues. CDR3 in amino acids: CASSPQWGKWLSGANVLTF. CDR3 nucleotides: TGTGCCAGCTCACCCCAGTGGGGAAAGTGGCTCTCTGGGGCCAACGTCCTGACTTTC.

This clonotype is classed as medium-sized (0.01 to 0.1%). The rearrangement uses TRBV6-5 and TRBJ2-7, with D perhaps matching TRBD2 (7 bases). This CDR3 contains 13 residues. Between the trimmed V and J ends, which lost 10 bases and 6 bases, there was a span of 19 bases. CDR1 and CDR2 (germline): MNHEY, SVGAGI. CDR3 in amino acids: CATGGPKHSEQYF. CDR3 in DNA: TGTGCCACCGGGGGGCCGAAACACTCCGAGCAGTACTTC.

This clonotype is deemed medium-sized. CDR3 protein: CASSKTGESYNEQFF. CDR3 nucleotide sequence: TGTGCCAGCAGCAAGACAGGCGAATCCTACAATGAGCAGTTCTTC. V gene TRBV7-2 combines with J gene TRBJ2-1; D possibly corresponds to TRBD1 (6 bases). The CDR3 consists of 15 residues. Germline lookup yields CDR1 SGHTA and CDR2 FQGNSA. With 5 bases removed from V and 1 base from J, the gap between germline ends came to 12 bases.

This clonotype appeared a few times. This chain connects TRBV7-9 to TRBJ2-5; TRBD2 is a possible D gene (6 bases). Germline CDR1 is SEHNR and CDR2 is FQNEAQ (reference sequence). V lost 3 bases and J lost 7, with 9 bases in between. The length of the CDR3 is 12 residues. The DNA of the CDR3 is TGTGCCAGCAGCTTTGGAGCGGGGACCCAGTACTTC. Translation gives CASSFGAGTQYF.

This clonotype was found a few times. The chain is built from TRBV28 and TRBJ2-5, with 8 nucleotides matching TRBD1. The germline gives CDR1 MDHEN, CDR2 SYDVKM. V lost 3 bases to trimming and J lost 2 bases; unmatched junction nucleotides: 5. There are 15 residues in the CDR3. CDR3 in amino acids: CASSFQGAQQETQYF. CDR3 DNA: TGTGCCAGCAGTTTCCAGGGGGCACAGCAAGAGACCCAGTACTTC. Full variable domain (remainder filled in from reference TRBV28 and TRBJ2-5): DVKVTQSSRYLVKRTGEKVFLECVQDMDHENMFWYRQDPGLGLRLIYFSYDVKMKEKGDIPEGYSVSREKKERFSLILESASTNQTSMYLCASSFQGAQQETQYFGPGTRLLVL.

This clonotype is judged medium-sized (0.01 to 0.1%). The V gene is TRBV6-2 or TRBV6-3, the J gene TRBJ1-2; unclear D gene. V lost 2 bases, J lost 8 bases, and 12 bases lay in between. Germline CDR1 MNHEY, CDR2 SVGEGT. This CDR3 region has 13 residues. CDR3 DNA: TGTGCCAGCAGTTACAGCGTTTTAGGGGGCTACACCTTC. It codes for CASSYSVLGGYTF.

This CDR3 reads CASSLAGFNEQFF. CDR3 DNA: TGTGCCAGCAGCTTAGCTGGCTTCAATGAGCAGTTCTTC. The rearrangement uses TRBV7-2 and TRBJ2-1; D is unclear. Germline V gene sequence: CDR1 SGHTA, CDR2 FQGNSA. The CDR3 totals 13 residues. Trimming left V 0 bases short and J 6 bases short, with 6 bases between.

This chain joins TRBV6-6 and TRBJ2-7, with no clear D. The V end lost 6 bases, the J end lost 0 bases, and 18 bases lay between the germline ends. CDR1 is MNHNY and CDR2 is SVGAGI in the germline V gene (reference sequence). The CDR3 is 16 amino acids. CDR3: CASRHGVEESSYEQYF. For the CDR3, the DNA is TGTGCCAGCAGGCATGGGGTAGAGGAATCCTCCTACGAGCAGTACTTC.

This clonotype appeared a few times. CDR3 sequence: CASSKRLAENTGELFF. The CDR3 DNA reads as TGTGCCAGCAGCAAAAGACTAGCTGAGAACACCGGGGAGCTGTTTTTT. The chain recombines TRBV9 with TRBJ2-2; TRBD2 matches 7 bases. This CDR3 has 16 amino acids. After removal of 4 bases from V and 1 base from J, the junction contained 7 bases not matched to a gene. CDR1 and CDR2 (germline): SGDLS, YYNGEE. The complete variable domain, with remaining parts taken from reference TRBV9 and TRBJ2-2, reads DSGVTQTPKHLITATGQRVTLRCSPRSGDLSVYWYQQSLDQGLQFLIQYYNGEERAKGNILERFSAQQFPDLHSELNLSSLELGDSALYFCASSKRLAENTGELFFGEGSRLTVL.

This clonotype qualifies as medium-sized. The J gene is TRBJ2-7, the V gene TRBV6-5, with TRBD1 identical over 11 bases. The CDR3 sequence is 15 residues long. V trimming: 2 bases; J trimming: 3 bases; junction bases outside the gene matches: 3. Germline CDR1 and CDR2: MNHEY and SVGAGI. This CDR3 is CASSYGTGGHYEQYF. Here the CDR3 DNA reads TGTGCCAGCAGTTACGGGACAGGGGGTCACTACGAGCAGTACTTC.

By sample fraction, this clonotype is medium-sized. This chain uses TRBV19 with TRBJ1-6; 10 bases match TRBD1. The CDR3 loop spans 16 amino acids. V lost 6 bases to trimming and J lost 10 bases; unmatched junction nucleotides: 12. Germline V gene lookup returns CDR1 LNHDA and CDR2 SQIVND (reference sequence). This CDR3 reads CASRPREGQGRSPLHF. Here the CDR3 DNA reads TGTGCCAGTAGACCTCGAGAGGGACAGGGGCGGTCACCCCTCCACTTT.

This clonotype is labeled medium-sized (0.01 to 0.1%). The chain has TRBV27 and TRBJ2-2; 8 bases agree with TRBD2. Germline lookup yields CDR1 MNHEY and CDR2 SMNVEV (reference sequence). The CDR3 length is 17 residues. J gave up 4 bases and V 5 bases, and 12 bases lay outside the gene matches. This CDR3 is CASSPSLRGGRTGELFF. CDR3 DNA: TGTGCCAGCAGTCCAAGCTTACGCGGGGGGCGCACCGGGGAGCTGTTTTTT.

The CDR3, as DNA: TGTGCCAGCAGCTTAGCTTGGGGGGGAAATGAGCAGTTCTTC. The encoded protein is CASSLAWGGNEQFF. V and J are TRBV7-9 and TRBJ2-1, with 7 bases identical to TRBD2. Germline V gene data show CDR1 as SEHNR and CDR2 as FQNEAQ (reference sequence). Germline trimming cut 0 bases from V and 7 bases from J; bases unmatched to any gene: 3. The CDR3 loop spans 14 amino acids.

This clonotype turned up a few times. This chain joins TRBV9 and TRBJ2-3; a possible D gene is TRBD2 (7 bases). Germline V gives CDR1 SGDLS, CDR2 YYNGEE. V shed 4 bases and J shed 4 bases, with 22 bases lying between them. This CDR3 has 17 residues. The DNA for the CDR3 is TGTGCCAGCAGCCCCCGCCCCGGGGGGCAGTCCTCAGATACGCAGTATTTT. Translating gives CASSPRPGGQSSDTQYF.

CDR3 DNA: TGCAGTGCTCCCTGGCGGCAAAGCACAGATACGCAGTATTTT. Its translation is CSAPWRQSTDTQYF. The rearrangement uses TRBV20-1 and TRBJ2-3; D gene uncertain. This CDR3 has 14 residues. Germline CDR1 DFQATT, CDR2 SNEGSKA (reference sequence). The germline V and J ends were trimmed by 5 bases and 0 bases, with 12 bases remaining between them.

This clonotype is termed medium-sized. The chain joins TRBV5-6 to TRBJ2-1, with unresolved D. The CDR3 has 15 amino acids. The germline V gene has CDR1 SGHDT and CDR2 YYEEEE. V shed 4 bases and J shed 0 bases, with 11 bases lying between them. CDR3 loop: CASSIPPSSYNEQFF. The CDR3 DNA is TGTGCCAGCAGCATTCCTCCTAGCTCCTACAATGAGCAGTTCTTC.

In its sample, this clonotype was seen once. The chain uses TRBV2 and TRBJ2-1; no firm D call. The CDR3 is 13 amino acids. V shed 8 bases and J shed 8 bases, with 16 bases lying between them. Germline V lookup: CDR1 SNHLY, CDR2 FYNNEI. The CDR3 loop is CASLKGEHHEQFF. As DNA, the CDR3 is TGTGCCAGCCTAAAGGGTGAGCACCATGAGCAGTTCTTC. Drawing the rest from reference TRBV2 and TRBJ2-1, the complete variable domain is EPEVTQTPSHQVTQMGQEVILRCVPISNHLYFYWYRQILGQKVEFLVSFYNNEISEKSEIFDDQFSVERPDGSNFTLKIRSTKLEDSAMYFCASLKGEHHEQFFGPGTRLTVL.

This clonotype has more than one count but fewer than ten. The chain links TRBV20-1 to TRBJ2-3; 9 nucleotides agree with TRBD2. The J segment lost 2 bases and the V segment lost 3 bases, leaving 6 bases of the junction unmatched. Germline CDR1 and CDR2: DFQATT and SNEGSKA (reference sequence). The CDR3 has 15 residues. CDR3 coding DNA: TGCAGTGCTAGGACTAGCGGAATGACCACAGATACGCAGTATTTT. This encodes CSARTSGMTTDTQYF.